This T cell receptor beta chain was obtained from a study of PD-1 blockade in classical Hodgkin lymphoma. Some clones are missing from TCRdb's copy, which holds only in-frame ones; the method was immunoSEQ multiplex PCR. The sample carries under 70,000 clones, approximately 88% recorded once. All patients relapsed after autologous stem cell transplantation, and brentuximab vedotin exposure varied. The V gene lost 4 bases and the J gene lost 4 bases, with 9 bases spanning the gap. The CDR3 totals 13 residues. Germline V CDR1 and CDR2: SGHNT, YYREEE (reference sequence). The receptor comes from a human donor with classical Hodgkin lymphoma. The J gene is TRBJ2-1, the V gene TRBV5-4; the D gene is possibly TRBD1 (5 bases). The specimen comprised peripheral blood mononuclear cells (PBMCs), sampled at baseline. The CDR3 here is CASSTDSYNEQFF. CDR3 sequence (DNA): TGTGCCAGCAGCACCGACAGTTACAATGAGCAGTTCTTC. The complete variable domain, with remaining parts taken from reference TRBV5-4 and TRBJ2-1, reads ETGVTQSPTHLIKTRGQQVTLRCSSQSGHNTVSWYQQALGQGPQFIFQYYREEENGRGNFPPRFSGLQFPNYSSELNVNALELDDSALYLCASSTDSYNEQFFGPGTRLTVL.